This TCR beta chain emerged from a study of T-cell reconstitution after alpha-beta-depleted transplantation in children (TCRdb year 2016). Context from the whole study: T-cell immune reconstitution after TCRalphabeta/CD19-depleted allogeneic hematopoietic cell transplantation in children was quantitatively tracked in the study by means of TCR repertoire profiling.

In light of the paper, this sample's treatment or condition label describes: allogeneic hematopoietic cell transplantation with graft depleted of TCRalphabeta T cells and CD19 B cells. Transplant recipients were children who received TCRalphabeta/CD19-depleted allogeneic hematopoietic cell grafts. Libraries were built with PCR. Sequencing was performed on an Illumina HiSeq 2500. TCR libraries were prepared with molecular barcoding, using unique molecular identifiers to normalize TCRbeta repertoire quantification. TCRdb reran the public reads through fastp at Q25 and MiXCR, keeping productive beta chains. Here each entry gathers all rows of one CDR3 protein and keeps the most common genes and DNA. For this sample there are fewer than 550,000 distinct CDR3 sequences; approximately 10% appear just once. The ten most abundant clones make up about 14% of the sample. The full study reports these points: Over the following months the frequencies of hyperexpanded clones went down, and after one year T-cell counts and TCRbeta diversity were mostly credited to newly produced T cells. About two months after transplant, the apparently early recovery of alphabetaT-cell counts reportedly depended on just several hundred clones that had expanded rapidly and came from non-depleted graft cells. In some patients, high TCRbeta diversity at day 60 was attributed to recipient T cells and intrathymic progenitors that had survived conditioning.

Details on this clonotype: What this receptor recognizes is not known. No base quality values were provided; no much bigger clone lies one nucleotide off.

The germline ends are 10 bases apart after V is trimmed by 0 bases and J by 4 bases. Per the germline V gene, SQVTM is the CDR1 and ANQGSEA is the CDR2. Counted from cysteine to phenylalanine, this CDR3 has 14 amino acids. CDR3 DNA only is kept here, 42 bases in frame from base 1. The sequenced sample was PBMCs, mostly from graft donor cells, obtained 180 days after TCRalphabeta/CD19-depleted stem cell transplant. The sequence came from a female patient aged 2-9 years who had a stem cell transplant for aplastic anemia, so the T cells may come from the graft donor. The chain was built from TRBV29-1 and TRBJ2-1; matching of 5 bases hints at TRBD2 as the D gene. In nucleotide form, the sequence is TGCAGCGTTGAAGATGCCGGGATATACAATGAGCAGTTCTTC. This is translated as CSVEDAGIYNEQFF.